The 3 T cell receptor beta chains listed next were all sequenced from one sample in a study of T cells after yellow fever vaccination. TCRdb called the 5' RACE reads again in MiXCR, with one record for every CDR3 protein. The table shows under 600,000 distinct CDR3 sequences, with around a fifth occurring only once. The starting material was PBMCs, obtained approximately 20 days after the first yellow fever vaccination. The source is a man between 18 and 29 years old who received the YFV17D yellow fever vaccine.

The rearrangement uses TRBV25-1 and TRBJ1-1; D gene uncertain. Germline V gives CDR1 MGHDK, CDR2 SYGVNS. The V end lost 5 bases, the J end lost 1 base, and 8 bases lay between the germline ends. This CDR3 region has 13 residues. This chain's CDR3 is CASSHNRNTEAFF. The CDR3 region has the DNA TGTGCCAGCAGTCATAACCGGAACACTGAAGCTTTCTTT.

V gene TRBV6-2 or TRBV6-3 combines with J gene TRBJ2-7, with 10 bases that match TRBD2. Per the germline V gene, CDR1 is MNHEY and CDR2 is SVGEGT. CDR3 size: 13 residues. Trimming took 9 bases from V and 3 from J; bases not matched to a gene: 5. The CDR3 region is CASWTSGIYEQYV. The CDR3 coding sequence is TGTGCCAGTTGGACTAGCGGAATCTACGAGCAGTACGTC.

The CDR3 DNA reads TGTGCCAGCAGTTACGCGGCAGGCGGGGGCTATGGCTACACCTTC. It codes for CASSYAAGGGYGYTF. The gene calls are TRBV6-5 and TRBJ1-2, with D maybe TRBD1 (5 bases). Trimming removed 2 bases from V and 4 bases from J, with 14 bases in between. The CDR3 covers 15 residues. Germline V gene sequence: CDR1 MNHEY, CDR2 SVGAGI.